What follows describes a single TCR beta chain. Its antigen is unidentified. Trimming removed 4 bases from V and 0 bases from J, with 17 bases in between. This CDR3 has 17 amino acids. Germline loops: CDR1 SGHRS, CDR2 YFSETQ. Each CDR3 protein is one row after TCRdb ran MiXCR on the RT-PCR reads. This sample yields about 520,000 distinct CDR3 sequences, of which less than 30% are seen a single time; 1.5% to 2% belongs to the top ten. The sample originates from a study of response to subunit inactivated influenza vaccine. Study outcomes and limitations: The study's authors posited that every seasonal influenza vaccination enlists few new T cells.

Sequencing was performed on CD4+ T cells sorted from PBMCs, taken approximately 5 days after vaccination. The genes are TRBV5-1 and TRBJ1-3; D call uncertain. This TCR derives from a man in his forties or fifties who received an inactivated influenza vaccine. CDR3 coding DNA: TGCGCCAGCAGCCCGATTTTCGGTGGCCACTCTGGAAACACCATATATTTT. It translates to CASSPIFGGHSGNTIYF.